One sample yielded the 22 T cell receptor beta chains listed below, sequenced in a study of blood T cell repertoires in COVID-19. Data came from immunoSEQ multiplex PCR; TCRdb stores just in-frame clones and leaves some out. The sample consists of just under 50,000 clones, roughly nine tenths of them appearing once. The specimen sequenced was peripheral blood. Receptor source: a human donor in a cohort sampled during active COVID-19.

This chain links TRBV4-2 with TRBJ2-7, with 9 bases lining up with TRBD2. Germline V gives CDR1 LGHNA, CDR2 YNFKEQ. V lost 0 bases and J lost 0; bases outside the gene matches: 3. The CDR3 contains 16 residues. CDR3 DNA sequence: TGTGCCAGCAGCCAAGATATAGCGGGAGACTCCTACGAGCAGTACTTC. It yields the protein CASSQDIAGDSYEQYF.

The chain employs TRBV30 and TRBJ2-1; 13 nucleotides agree with TRBD2. The CDR3 runs 16 residues. Trimming removed 8 bases from V and 5 bases from J; junction bases left unmatched: 12. CDR1 GTSNPN and CDR2 SVGIG come from the germline V gene (reference sequence). This chain's CDR3 is CARKRTSGGTDNEQFF. The CDR3 nucleotides read TGTGCCCGGAAAAGGACTAGCGGGGGTACAGACAATGAGCAGTTCTTC.

The genes are TRBV11-2 and TRBJ1-4; possible D gene TRBD1, 6 bases. From germline, CDR1 is SGHAT and CDR2 FQNNGV. The CDR3 runs to 13 residues. V shed 6 bases and J shed 5 bases, with 10 bases lying between them. In nucleotides, the CDR3 is TGTGCCAGCAGTCGACAGGCGAATGAAAAACTGTTTTTT. Encoded protein: CASSRQANEKLFF. Supplemented by reference TRBV11-2 and TRBJ1-4, the full variable domain reads EAGVAQSPRYKIIEKRQSVAFWCNPISGHATLYWYQQILGQGPKLLIQFQNNGVVDDSQLPKDRFSAERLKGVDSTLKIQPAKLEDSAVYLCASSRQANEKLFFGSGTQLSVL.

The chain employs TRBV28 and TRBJ1-3; the match to TRBD1 covers 7 bases. Trimming took 6 bases from V and 0 from J; bases not matched to a gene: 8. The CDR3 has 16 residues. CDR1 MDHEN and CDR2 SYDVKM come from the germline V gene. The DNA of the CDR3 is TGTGCCAGCAGGGATACAGGGGCCACCTCTGGAAACACCATATATTTT. It yields the protein CASRDTGATSGNTIYF.

This chain links TRBV6-5 with TRBJ1-3, with D maybe TRBD1 (5 bases). Germline V gene lookup returns CDR1 MNHEY and CDR2 SVGAGI. Between the trimmed V and J ends, which lost 4 bases and 2 bases, there was a span of 12 bases. The CDR3 is made up of 15 amino acids. Written as DNA, the CDR3 is TGTGCCAGCAGTTGGGGGGAACAAACTGGAAACACCATATATTTT. Its protein is CASSWGEQTGNTIYF.

For this clone: Other DNA sequences in this sample translate to the same CDR3. The chain combines TRBV4-2 with TRBJ2-7; 11 bases align to TRBD2. V lost 0 bases and J lost 3; bases outside the gene matches: 4. The germline gives CDR1 LGHNA, CDR2 YNFKEQ. The CDR3 runs 16 residues. Here the CDR3 DNA reads TGTGCCAGCAGCCAAGATACTAGCGGGAGTCTCTACGAGCAGTACTTC. Encoded protein: CASSQDTSGSLYEQYF.

The J gene is TRBJ1-4, the V gene TRBV5-1; possibly TRBD1 for D (6 bases). CDR3 length: 15 residues. Germline CDR1 SGHRS, CDR2 YFSETQ. V was cut by 6 bases and J by 7 bases, with 19 bases left in between. In DNA, the CDR3 is TGCGCCAGCACTGCCAACGGGGGGCTCGGTGAAAAACTGTTTTTT. It translates to CASTANGGLGEKLFF.

A single count supports this clone. The sample carries other DNA sequences with the same CDR3. J is TRBJ2-5 and V is TRBV3-1 (or the pseudogene TRBV3-2), with 8 bases aligning to TRBD1. CDR3 length: 12 residues. Germline V gene sequence: CDR1 LGHDT, CDR2 YNNKEL (reference sequence). The V segment lost 8 bases and the J segment 1 base; nucleotides outside the gene matches: 0. The chain's CDR3 is CASGTGQETQYF. CDR3 nucleotide sequence: TGTGCCAGCGGGACAGGCCAAGAGACCCAGTACTTC.

CDR3 region: CASSPSRGTGNTIYF. DNA of the CDR3: TGTGCCAGCAGTCCCTCCAGGGGGACTGGAAACACCATATATTTT. The V call is TRBV6-6, the J call TRBJ1-3, with TRBD1 matching 7 bases. The CDR3 sequence is 15 residues long. V shed 5 bases and J 2 bases; nucleotides not matched to a gene: 6. Germline assignment: CDR1 MNHNY and CDR2 SVGAGI (reference sequence).

The CDR3 loop is CSASRGLAGRRLSYEQYF. CDR3 bases: TGCAGTGCTAGTAGGGGACTAGCGGGACGTCGTCTGTCCTACGAGCAGTACTTC. The V and J genes are TRBV20-1 and TRBJ2-7; 13 bases map to TRBD2. Germline V gives CDR1 DFQATT, CDR2 SNEGSKA (reference sequence). The CDR3 has 18 amino acids. After removal of 3 bases from V and 1 base from J, the junction contained 12 bases not matched to a gene.

V is TRBV18 and J is TRBJ2-7, with 7 bases that match TRBD1. Germline trimming cut 6 bases from V and 5 bases from J; bases unmatched to any gene: 7. The CDR3 is 13 amino acids. CDR1 KGHSH and CDR2 LQKENI come from the germline V gene. Here the CDR3 DNA reads TGTGCCAGCTCCAGACAGGGTTCTGACGAGCAGTACGTC. This encodes CASSRQGSDEQYV.

V is TRBV27 and J is TRBJ2-6, with TRBD1 as a possible D gene (6 bases). Per germline, CDR1 MNHEY and CDR2 SMNVEV (reference sequence). This CDR3 has 15 residues. Trimming pared 6 bases from V and 4 bases from J, leaving 13 bases between. Here the CDR3 reads CASSPQGKGANVLTF. The CDR3 DNA reads as TGTGCCAGCAGCCCCCAGGGGAAGGGGGCCAACGTCCTGACTTTC.

The genes are TRBV5-1 and TRBJ1-2; 7 bases align to TRBD1. Losses at the gene ends were 2 bases for V and 0 bases for J; bases not matched to a gene: 4. The CDR3 spans 15 residues. Germline V lookup: CDR1 SGHRS, CDR2 YFSETQ. Here the CDR3 DNA reads TGCGCCAGCAGCTTAAACCAGGGGGCTAACTATGGCTACACCTTC. Its protein is CASSLNQGANYGYTF.

This clone has just a few counts. The gene calls are TRBV10-1 and TRBJ1-2; D not certain. The length of the CDR3 is 14 residues. V gave up 0 bases and J gave up 3 bases, with 8 bases separating them. Germline V gene lookup returns CDR1 WNHNN and CDR2 SYGVQD (reference sequence). The CDR3 loop is CASSESRIDYGYTF. CDR3 DNA sequence: TGCGCCAGCAGTGAGTCCAGGATTGACTATGGCTACACCTTC.

This clone was recorded a few times. The gene calls are TRBV11-2 and TRBJ2-7; D is undetermined. Trimming removed 5 bases at V and 6 bases at J, with 17 bases between. The length of the CDR3 is 14 residues. The germline CDR1 and CDR2 sequences are SGHAT and FQNNGV. CDR3: CASSPIRRPGEQYV. CDR3 DNA sequence: TGTGCCAGCAGCCCGATACGGCGGCCGGGCGAGCAGTACGTC.

V gene TRBV6-5 combines with J gene TRBJ1-4; 7 bases agree with TRBD1. This CDR3 is built from 15 residues. J gave up 5 bases and V 2 bases, and 5 bases lay outside the gene matches. The V gene's germline CDR1 is MNHEY and CDR2 SVGAGI. Here the CDR3 DNA reads TGTGCCAGCAGTTACCAATCGACAGGGAATGAAAAACTGTTTTTT. Residues: CASSYQSTGNEKLFF.

J is TRBJ2-2 and V is TRBV10-1; TRBD1 agrees at 7 bases. J was trimmed by 6 bases and V by 6 bases; bases with no gene match: 1. This CDR3 region has 12 residues. Germline lookup yields CDR1 WNHNN and CDR2 SYGVQD (reference sequence). CDR3 nucleotide sequence: TGCGCCAGCAGCCAGGGGGCCGGGGAGCTGTTTTTT. It translates to CASSQGAGELFF.

This chain uses TRBV6-5 with TRBJ1-2, with TRBD1 as a possible D gene (5 bases). V shed 0 bases and J shed 8 bases, with 13 bases lying between them. Per germline, CDR1 MNHEY and CDR2 SVGAGI. The CDR3 has 14 amino acids. CDR3 nucleotides: TGTGCCAGCAGTTACTCGAATAAGGGGCTCGGCTACACCTTC. Residues: CASSYSNKGLGYTF.

The chain carries TRBV28 and TRBJ2-5, with TRBD1 matching over 9 bases. V lost 1 base and J lost 6; bases outside the gene matches: 9. Germline V gene data show CDR1 as MDHEN and CDR2 as SYDVKM. CDR3 length: 16 residues. The CDR3 nucleotides are TGTGCCAGCAGTTTATTCTTTACGGGACAGGGAAAGACCCAGTACTTC. It encodes CASSLFFTGQGKTQYF. Looking up the rest from reference TRBV28 and TRBJ2-5 gives the full variable domain: DVKVTQSSRYLVKRTGEKVFLECVQDMDHENMFWYRQDPGLGLRLIYFSYDVKMKEKGDIPEGYSVSREKKERFSLILESASTNQTSMYLCASSLFFTGQGKTQYFGPGTRLLVL.

This chain connects TRBV7-8 to TRBJ2-7, with D maybe TRBD2 (5 bases). Trimming cost V 2 bases and J 3 bases, with 20 bases left between them. Per germline, CDR1 SGHVS and CDR2 FQNEAQ. The CDR3 spans 17 residues. The CDR3 sequence: CASSLSPTREPNYEQYV. The DNA of the CDR3 is TGTGCCAGCAGCTTATCGCCCACCCGGGAACCTAACTACGAGCAGTACGTC.

The rearrangement links TRBV27 to TRBJ2-7; D unclear. Germline assignment: CDR1 MNHEY and CDR2 SMNVEV (reference sequence). The length of the CDR3 is 11 residues. The V end lost 5 bases, the J end lost 3 bases, and 5 bases lay between the germline ends. The CDR3 sequence is CASSPYYEQYF. CDR3 in DNA: TGTGCCAGCAGTCCCTACTACGAGCAGTACTTC.

This clone has a handful of counts. The chain uses TRBV7-2 and TRBJ1-1; D uncertain. CDR3 size: 17 residues. The germline V gene has CDR1 SGHTA and CDR2 FQGNSA. The V and J ends lost 2 bases and 1 base respectively, with 17 bases between them. Here the CDR3 reads CASSLLGPTSANTEAFF. DNA of the CDR3: TGTGCCAGCAGCTTACTCGGCCCGACATCGGCGAACACTGAAGCTTTCTTT.